The clone carrying this T cell receptor (beta chain) occurred many times. Its antigen is as yet unknown. These data belong to a study of neurological immune-mediated disorders. V lost 0 bases and J lost 5, with 6 bases in between. CDR3 length equals 13 residues. CDR1 is SGHTA, CDR2 FQGNSA, per germline. Whole-study results and caveats: Across subjects, expanded clones had no CDR3 amino acid sequences in common, pointing to private repertoires in all groups. The study found the most TCR clonal expansion in HTLV-1-associated myelopathy and the least in multiple sclerosis, below healthy controls.

Synthesis of cDNA was performed by 5'RACE using 10-nucleotide random UMIs. TCRdb called the 5' RACE reads again in MiXCR, with one record for every CDR3 protein. Of about 59,000 distinct CDR3 sequences listed, 3% to 4.5% are singletons. This TCR was recovered from a woman aged 25-40 years with multiple sclerosis. The V call is TRBV7-2, the J call TRBJ2-3; D uncertain. The source material was PBMCs. CDR3 bases: TGTGCCAGCAGCTTAGCGGGAAGAGATACGCAGTATTTT. It specifies CASSLAGRDTQYF.